Listed below are T cell receptor beta chains from one sample, sequenced in a study of T cells in Graves' hyperthyroidism and ophthalmopathy. TCRdb redid the calling of the multiplex PCR reads with MiXCR, one entry per CDR3 protein. In the table there are some 600,000 distinct CDR3 sequences, about 15% of which are singletons. Sequenced: blood. The source is a woman aged 30 to 39 with Graves' hyperthyroidism that later progressed to Graves' ophthalmopathy. Both conserved end residues are part of each CDR3. Fields, in order: V gene, CDR3 protein.

v_gene: TRBV27; CDR3aa: CASSSVQGRGTGELFF
v_gene: TRBV9; CDR3aa: CASSVARTSLVDEQFF
v_gene: TRBV2; CDR3aa: CASSEPSGNTGELFF
v_gene: TRBV28; CDR3aa: CASSFGRGYEQYF
v_gene: TRBV6-1; CDR3aa: CASTRGGLAGEAYEQYF
v_gene: TRBV27; CDR3aa: CASSLLGSEQFF
v_gene: TRBV7-9; CDR3aa: CASSLMGGAGSPLHF
v_gene: TRBV2; CDR3aa: CASKRTLYGYTF
v_gene: TRBV28; CDR3aa: CASSFPLAGDYEQYF
v_gene: TRBV20-1; CDR3aa: CSARGLAGGPHEQYF
v_gene: TRBV6-1; CDR3aa: CASRPSGISYNEQFF
v_gene: TRBV6-1; CDR3aa: CASGYGPSTGYNEQFF
v_gene: TRBV10-3; CDR3aa: CAISETSQPQHF
v_gene: TRBV30; CDR3aa: CAWSGTGHEKLFF
v_gene: TRBV24-1; CDR3aa: CATSDSPAGEVNEQFF
v_gene: TRBV4-3; CDR3aa: CASSQEVAGYEQYF
v_gene: TRBV4-1; CDR3aa: CASSGDRGRAKLFF
v_gene: TRBV29-1; CDR3aa: CSVGGTPTGYTF
v_gene: TRBV6-6; CDR3aa: CASSYSTEESTEAFF
v_gene: TRBV5-6; CDR3aa: CASSSSVVSYEQYF
v_gene: TRBV6-2/TRBV6-3; CDR3aa: CASSYSRGEGDEQYF
v_gene: TRBV18; CDR3aa: CASSLRSPQAGVEQYF
v_gene: TRBV2; CDR3aa: CASSEAQTLQFF
v_gene: TRBV3-1; CDR3aa: CASRRLGGNEQFF
v_gene: TRBV11-2; CDR3aa: CASSLGSSRTEAFF
v_gene: TRBV20-1; CDR3aa: CSARGLAGKPNTQYF
v_gene: TRBV29-1; CDR3aa: CSVESVNTEAFF
v_gene: TRBV5-5; CDR3aa: CASSFINTGELFF
v_gene: TRBV7-9; CDR3aa: CASSLLGLAGGSGYNEQFF
v_gene: TRBV7-9; CDR3aa: CASSLLFSADDYNSPLHF
v_gene: TRBV6-5; CDR3aa: CASSSTRGSGSTDTQYF
v_gene: TRBV2; CDR3aa: CASREGALGANVLTF
v_gene: TRBV19; CDR3aa: CASSIVLREVGEQFF
v_gene: TRBV7-9; CDR3aa: CASSFTDEQFF
v_gene: TRBV20-1; CDR3aa: CSARDSGGFNEKLFF
v_gene: TRBV12-3/TRBV12-4; CDR3aa: CASSAITGTELYGYTF
v_gene: TRBV5-1; CDR3aa: CASAGITSTDTQYF
v_gene: TRBV7-3; CDR3aa: CASSTDREETQYF
v_gene: TRBV28; CDR3aa: CASAPGTTRTDTQYF
v_gene: TRBV20-1; CDR3aa: CSARDGGAGNQPQHF
v_gene: TRBV2; CDR3aa: CASRDRGNTEAFF
v_gene: TRBV11-1; CDR3aa: CASSLGTEGYTF
v_gene: TRBV6-1; CDR3aa: CASNKEASGRQTQYF
v_gene: TRBV12-3/TRBV12-4; CDR3aa: CASSLRTSGRAEDEQFF
v_gene: TRBV6-1; CDR3aa: CASSEHKETQYF
v_gene: TRBV18; CDR3aa: CASSGSAQETQYF
v_gene: TRBV6-1; CDR3aa: CASSGDSSGNTIYF
v_gene: TRBV11-2; CDR3aa: CASSVTSGRVNEQFF
v_gene: TRBV28; CDR3aa: CASSPMGLAGGRGANVLTF
v_gene: TRBV19; CDR3aa: CASSIVMAGGETQYF
v_gene: TRBV7-9; CDR3aa: CASSLQGSDYGYTF
v_gene: TRBV3-1; CDR3aa: CASSQVSRRLAGDNEQFF
v_gene: TRBV28; CDR3aa: CASSEGGTSWLGAQFF
v_gene: TRBV24-1; CDR3aa: CATSDFNVGLAERLAKNIQYF
v_gene: TRBV4-3; CDR3aa: CASSQALAGGPYNEQFF
v_gene: TRBV7-8; CDR3aa: CASSRRVGAENTGELFF
v_gene: TRBV5-4; CDR3aa: CASSRKAPGTLEAFF
v_gene: TRBV12-3/TRBV12-4; CDR3aa: CASSLSSEGEKLFF
v_gene: TRBV19; CDR3aa: CASSIDYGSPLHF